Sequencing of this T cell receptor (beta chain) was carried out in a study of regulatory T cells in long-lasting Graves disease. Study conclusions and caveats: With a small sample size, accuracy may have been reduced.

In building TCR beta libraries, iRepertoire HTBI primers were used together with Arm-PCR of CDR3 regions. TCRdb called the multiplex PCR reads again in MiXCR, with one record for every CDR3 protein. The profile shows hundreds of thousands of distinct CDR3 sequences, less than 25% of them singletons. A word on this clonotype: The antigen remains undetermined. This may be a read error, as it is one base from a much larger clone.

V was shortened by 3 bases and J by 6 bases, with 9 bases between the two germline ends. This CDR3 is 14 amino acids long. Time point specified: persistent/refractory GD, antithyroid drugs over 5 years with positive TRAb. The TCR library was made from RNA that had been extracted from PBMCs in TRIzol. This clonotype was obtained from a female donor with Graves disease. The starting material was peripheral blood mononuclear cells (PBMCs), obtained when the disease was refractory, from a patient treated with antithyroid drugs. V is TRBV12-3 or TRBV12-4 and J is TRBJ1-6, with D possibly being TRBD1 (5 bases). The CDR3 protein is CASSLGGANSPLHF. CDR3 in DNA: TGTGCCAGCAGTTTGGGAGGGGCTAATTCACCCCTCCACTTT.